This entry is about one T cell receptor (beta chain). Repertoires were generated with immunoSEQ multiplex PCR, while TCRdb's copy carries only in-frame clones and drops some. The table lists hundreds of thousands of clones, around 90% of them singletons, with more than 3% in the top ten. This sample was included in a study of Ad26.COV2.S vaccination and SARS-CoV-2 variants. Overall study context: The study gave Ad26.COV2.S intramuscularly, once or twice 56 days apart.

This CDR3 region has 14 residues. The germline V and J ends were trimmed by 2 bases and 3 bases, with 10 bases remaining between them. Germline values: CDR1 LNHDA, CDR2 SQIVND (reference sequence). The treatment: around 19 received Ad26.COV2.S at low or high dose, single or two shots; about 5 received placebo; per-sample allocation not given. The study sampled participants on day 63 after the first vaccine or placebo injection. Vaccination employed an Ad26 vector expressing the Wuhan-strain SARS-CoV-2 spike. This clonotype was sampled from a person aged 18-60 years who received the Ad26.COV2.S COVID-19 vaccine or a placebo. Sequenced material: peripheral blood, taken in a trial of Ad26.COV2.S vaccine versus placebo. V and J are TRBV19 and TRBJ1-2, with unresolved D. DNA of the CDR3: TGTGCCAGTAGTATAAGTGGTTTGGACTATGGCTACACCTTC. It codes for CASSISGLDYGYTF. The whole variable domain, filled in from reference TRBV19 and TRBJ1-2, reads DGGITQSPKYLFRKEGQNVTLSCEQNLNHDAMYWYRQDPGQGLRLIYYSQIVNDFQKGDIAEGYSVSREKKESFPLTVTSAQKNPTAFYLCASSISGLDYGYTFGSGTRLTVV.